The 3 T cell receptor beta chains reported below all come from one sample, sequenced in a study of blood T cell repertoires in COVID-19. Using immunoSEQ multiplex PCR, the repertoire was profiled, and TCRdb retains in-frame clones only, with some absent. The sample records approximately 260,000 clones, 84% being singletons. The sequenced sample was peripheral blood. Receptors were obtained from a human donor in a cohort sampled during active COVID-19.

CDR3 bases: TGTGCCAGCAGTTACTCGATCCGGGACTACACCGGGGAGCTGTTTTTT. Protein: CASSYSIRDYTGELFF. The genes are TRBV6-5 and TRBJ2-2; D is perhaps TRBD2 (6 bases). This CDR3 is built from 16 residues. V was pared by 0 bases and J by 3 bases, with 11 bases between. Germline assignment: CDR1 MNHEY and CDR2 SVGAGI.

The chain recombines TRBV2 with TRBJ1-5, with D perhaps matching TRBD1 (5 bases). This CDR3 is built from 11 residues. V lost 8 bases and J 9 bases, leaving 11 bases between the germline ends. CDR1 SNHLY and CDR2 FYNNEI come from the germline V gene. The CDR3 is CASAGWGPQHF. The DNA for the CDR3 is TGTGCCAGCGCAGGGTGGGGGCCCCAGCATTTT. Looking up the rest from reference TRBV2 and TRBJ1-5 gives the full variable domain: EPEVTQTPSHQVTQMGQEVILRCVPISNHLYFYWYRQILGQKVEFLVSFYNNEISEKSEIFDDQFSVERPDGSNFTLKIRSTKLEDSAMYFCASAGWGPQHFGDGTRLSIL.

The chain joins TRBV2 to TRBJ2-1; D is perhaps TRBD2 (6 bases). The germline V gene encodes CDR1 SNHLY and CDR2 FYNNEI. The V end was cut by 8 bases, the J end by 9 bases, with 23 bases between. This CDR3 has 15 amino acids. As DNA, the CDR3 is TGTGCCAGCGGAAACCGGGAGCGGAAAGTTGGTGAGCAGTTCTTC. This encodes CASGNRERKVGEQFF.